These T cell receptor beta chains were read from a single sample in a study of T cells in Graves' hyperthyroidism and ophthalmopathy. TCRdb reanalysed the multiplex PCR reads using MiXCR and keeps one entry per CDR3 protein. The sample includes about 640,000 distinct CDR3 sequences, around 21% seen only once; the top ten take under 35%. The source material was blood. The receptors stem from a man aged 25 to 45 with Graves' ophthalmopathy. CDR3s include the opening cysteine and the closing phenylalanine or tryptophan. A D gene is named only where the DNA matches it firmly. For some rows the clone size is stated as once, few or many, or as a class when expanded; others skip it.

V	J	size	D	DNA	CDR3
TRBV18	TRBJ1-2	few	TRBD1	TGTGCCAGCTCACCCCAGGGACAGAGAGTGAACTATGGCTACACCTTC	CASSPQGQRVNYGYTF
TRBV5-1	TRBJ1-4	-	TRBD1	TGCGCCAGCAGCTCAACCGGGACAGGGCCTGAAAAACTGTTTTTT	CASSSTGTGPEKLFF
TRBV11-2	TRBJ2-7	many	TRBD1	TGTGCCAGCAGCTTAACCCCGGGACAGGGACGCGAGCAGTACTTC	CASSLTPGQGREQYF
TRBV6-2/TRBV6-3	TRBJ2-1	-	-	TGTGCCAGCAGTTATACGGTCAATGAGCAGTTCTTC	CASSYTVNEQFF
TRBV27	TRBJ2-1	many	-	TGTGCCAGCAGTTTGTCAGTTTACAATGAGCAGTTCTTC	CASSLSVYNEQFF
TRBV7-3	TRBJ2-2	few	TRBD2	TGTGCCAGCAGCCCGTATCGCGGGGGAAACACCGGGGAGCTGTTTTTT	CASSPYRGGNTGELFF
TRBV5-1	TRBJ2-1	many	TRBD1	TGCGCCAGCAGCTTACTGACAGGGGGCTCCTACAATGAGCAGTTCTTC	CASSLLTGGSYNEQFF
TRBV7-9	TRBJ2-5	many	TRBD2	TGTGCCAGCAGCTTAACTAGCGGGAGCCAAGAGACCCAGTACTTC	CASSLTSGSQETQYF
TRBV30	TRBJ1-3	many	-	TGTGCCTGTACAGGACCTGGAAACACCATATATTTT	CACTGPGNTIYF
TRBV7-9	TRBJ2-7	few	-	TGTGCCAGCAGCTTAGGGACCGGCTGGGACGAGCAGTACTTC	CASSLGTGWDEQYF
TRBV24-1	TRBJ2-3	-	TRBD2	TGTGCCACCAGCTTCCCGGGACTAGCGGGAGGGTACACAGATACGCAGTATTTT	CATSFPGLAGGYTDTQYF
TRBV4-1	TRBJ1-4	few	-	TGCGCCAGCAGCCAAGATGCGACTCCACGAGGTGAAAAACTGTTTTTT	CASSQDATPRGEKLFF
TRBV30	TRBJ2-1	-	TRBD2	TGTGCCTGGAGTGTCATAGCGGGACCGCAGTTCTTC	CAWSVIAGPQFF
TRBV30	TRBJ2-7	few	-	TGTGCCTGGGGACAGACCCCCCACCCGGGCGAGCAGTACTTC	CAWGQTPHPGEQYF
TRBV2	TRBJ2-7	few	-	TGTGCCAGCAGGCCGAGGTGGGCGGACGAGCAGTACTTC	CASRPRWADEQYF
TRBV28	TRBJ2-7	many	TRBD1	TGTGCCAGCAGTTTCTGGCGCTCCACAGGGGGCGAGCAGTACTTC	CASSFWRSTGGEQYF
TRBV19	TRBJ2-3	few	TRBD2	TGTGCCAGTAGTACCCCGGGACTAGCGGATACGCAGTATTTT	CASSTPGLADTQYF
TRBV29-1	TRBJ2-7	-	TRBD2	TGCAGCGTTACTAGCGGAGGGGCCTACGAGCAGTACTTC	CSVTSGGAYEQYF
TRBV28	TRBJ1-5	few	-	TGTGCCAGCAGTAAACCCACGGAGCAGCCCCAGCATTTT	CASSKPTEQPQHF
TRBV6-5	TRBJ2-5	few	TRBD2	TGTGCCAGCAGTTACCGACTAGCGGGACGGGAGACCCAGTACTTC	CASSYRLAGRETQYF
TRBV7-9	TRBJ1-2	few	-	TGTGCCAGCAGCTCCCGGGGGGACTTTAACTATGGCTACACCTTC	CASSSRGDFNYGYTF
TRBV5-6	TRBJ1-1	-	TRBD1	TGTGCCAGCAGCTGGGGACAGCGGAACACTGAAGCTTTCTTT	CASSWGQRNTEAFF
TRBV5-6	TRBJ1-5	many	-	TGTGCCAGCAGCTTGGGGGGGTCTAGGCCCCAGCATTTT	CASSLGGSRPQHF
TRBV5-8	TRBJ2-3	once	-	TGTGCCAGCAAGCTCCGGGGGCTGACCGTGACAGATACGCAGTATTTT	CASKLRGLTVTDTQYF
TRBV28	TRBJ2-1	-	TRBD1	TGTGCCAGCAGACCGCCGGGACAGGAATACAATGAGCAGTTCTTC	CASRPPGQEYNEQFF
TRBV20-1	TRBJ2-2	-	TRBD2	TGCAGTGCTAGAGATAGCGGGAGGGATCCCGGGGAGCTGTTTTTT	CSARDSGRDPGELFF
TRBV28	TRBJ1-2	many	TRBD1	TGTGCCAGCAGTCTTCCAGGGGGCGCCGGTCATAATGGCTACACCTTC	CASSLPGGAGHNGYTF
TRBV7-9	TRBJ2-1	-	-	TGTGCCAGCAGCCCCCGCCGGGACGTCAACCGGGACAATGAGCAGTTCTTC	CASSPRRDVNRDNEQFF
TRBV7-3	TRBJ2-3	few	TRBD2	TGTGCCAGCAGCTTATCGTGGGGGGGGAGGACAGATACGCAGTATTTT	CASSLSWGGRTDTQYF
TRBV9	TRBJ1-1	-	-	TGTGCCAGCAGCGTAGGGGAGGGTGTAGGGGGAAAAAACACTGAAGCTTTCTTT	CASSVGEGVGGKNTEAFF